The T cell receptor (beta chain) under discussion was sequenced for a study of blood T cell repertoires in COVID-19. Clones were read by immunoSEQ multiplex PCR, and TCRdb kept only the in-frame ones, dropping some. The sample has about 140,000 clones, 87% seen once. CDR3 length equals 15 residues. Deletions cut 3 bases from V and 0 bases from J, with 9 bases between. Germline V lookup: CDR1 LNHNV, CDR2 YYDKDF (reference sequence). This sequence joins TRBV15 and TRBJ2-1; no definite D call. The sequenced sample was peripheral blood. This receptor was obtained from a man in his fifties who had recovered from COVID-19. CDR3 bases: TGTGCCACCAGCAGCGGTGGTAGCTCCTACAATGAGCAGTTCTTC. Its protein is CATSSGGSSYNEQFF.